The next 11 T cell receptor beta chains were all read from a single sample in a study of cytomegalovirus exposure and HLA in healthy donors. The PCR had 60 Vbeta and 13 Jbeta primers. Libraries were prepared by immunoSEQ multiplex PCR; TCRdb keeps only in-frame clonotypes and omits some of them. The sample has 100,000 to 150,000 clones; approximately 72% are singletons. The sample was PBMCs. The origin of the receptors is a woman aged 40 to 55 in good health and CMV-seropositive.

This CDR3 is CASSLGQGGEKLFF. The CDR3 DNA follows: TGTGCCAGCAGCCTCGGACAGGGTGGTGAAAAACTGTTTTTT. V gene TRBV5-4 combines with J gene TRBJ1-4; 8 bases are a match to TRBD1. V was clipped by 4 bases and J by 7 bases; unmatched bases: 6. CDR1 is SGHNT, CDR2 YYREEE, per germline (reference sequence). This CDR3 comprises 14 residues.

V and J are TRBV21-1 and TRBJ1-6. TRBV21-1 is annotated as a pseudogene. This CDR3 is built from 17 residues. The CDR3 protein is CASSKALGRGINSPLHF. The CDR3 region has the DNA TGTGCCAGCAGCAAAGCGCTTGGGAGGGGGATTAATTCACCCCTCCACTTT.

Here the CDR3 DNA reads TGCGCCAGCAGCAATAGCGGGGGAGACACCGGGGAGCTGTTTTTT. It codes for CASSNSGGDTGELFF. The chain joins TRBV5-1 to TRBJ2-2, with 9 bases that match TRBD2. With 4 bases clipped from V and 3 bases from J, the junction kept 4 bases outside the gene matches. The CDR3 extends over 15 amino acids. Germline lookup yields CDR1 SGHRS and CDR2 YFSETQ.

This clone was counted a single time. The chain uses TRBV5-1 and TRBJ2-7, with D maybe TRBD1 (6 bases). Germline CDR1 reads SGHRS; CDR2 reads YFSETQ. Between the trimmed V and J ends, which lost 2 bases and 5 bases, there was a span of 8 bases. This CDR3 has 12 residues. The CDR3 loop is CASSLQGDEQYF. DNA of the CDR3: TGCGCCAGCAGCTTACAGGGCGACGAGCAGTACTTC.

This sequence joins TRBV20-1 and TRBJ1-3; no clear D. Between the trimmed V and J ends, which lost 4 bases and 4 bases, there was a span of 5 bases. Germline V gene sequence: CDR1 DFQATT, CDR2 SNEGSKA (reference sequence). This CDR3 is 11 amino acids long. The CDR3 DNA reads as TGCAGTGCTATTGAGGGAAACACCATATATTTT. The encoded protein is CSAIEGNTIYF.

The gene calls are TRBV5-4 and TRBJ2-7; 12 nucleotides match TRBD1. Losses at the gene ends were 3 bases for V and 4 bases for J; bases not matched to a gene: 5. From germline, CDR1 is SGHNT and CDR2 YYREEE (reference sequence). The CDR3 spans 15 residues. Here the CDR3 DNA reads TGTGCCAGCAGCTCCGGGACAGGGGGCTTATACGAGCAGTACTTC. Protein product: CASSSGTGGLYEQYF.

The V and J genes are TRBV6-5 and TRBJ2-5; 7 bases line up with TRBD1. The J call may not be correct, given that the DNA end is closer to TRBJ2-7. There are 14 residues in the CDR3. CDR1 MNHEY and CDR2 SVGAGI come from the germline V gene. Here the CDR3 DNA reads TGTGCCAGCAGTCAAGGGACAGCCTCCTACGAGCAGTACTTC. It yields the protein CASSQGTASYEQYF.

This sequence joins TRBV4-1 and TRBJ1-1; the match to TRBD1 covers 7 bases. CDR3 length equals 14 residues. The V segment lost 7 bases and the J segment 4 bases; nucleotides outside the gene matches: 9. The germline V gene encodes CDR1 MGHRA and CDR2 YSYEKL. The DNA of the CDR3 is TGCGCCAGCAACCCGACAGGGCCGAGCACTGAAGCTTTCTTT. It translates to CASNPTGPSTEAFF.

This chain uses TRBV19 with TRBJ2-1; TRBD1 might be the D (8 bases). The V gene's germline CDR1 is LNHDA and CDR2 SQIVND (reference sequence). Trimming shortened V by 7 bases and J by 3 bases, and 16 bases separated the two germline ends. CDR3 length equals 15 residues. Here the CDR3 reads CASTRTGGDYNEQFF. The CDR3 nucleotides read TGTGCCAGTACTCGAACAGGGGGGGACTACAATGAGCAGTTCTTC.

J is TRBJ2-5 and V is TRBV11-3; perhaps TRBD2 as D (5 bases). Germline V lookup: CDR1 SGHNT, CDR2 YENEEA. V was trimmed by 4 bases and J by 7 bases, leaving 13 bases between them. This CDR3 is 13 amino acids long. Written as DNA, the CDR3 is TGTGCCAGCAGCTCGCCCGGGGAAGGGACCCAGTACTTC. Protein sequence: CASSSPGEGTQYF.

The V and J genes are TRBV7-8 and TRBJ1-1; 11 bases align to TRBD1. Germline-derived CDR1 and CDR2 are SGHVS and FQNEAQ. The CDR3 extends over 20 amino acids. The V segment lost 2 bases and the J segment 0 bases; nucleotides outside the gene matches: 14. The CDR3: CASSLPNSGTGGSLNTEAFF. In nucleotides, the CDR3 is TGTGCCAGCAGCTTACCTAACTCCGGGACAGGGGGATCTTTGAACACTGAAGCTTTCTTT.